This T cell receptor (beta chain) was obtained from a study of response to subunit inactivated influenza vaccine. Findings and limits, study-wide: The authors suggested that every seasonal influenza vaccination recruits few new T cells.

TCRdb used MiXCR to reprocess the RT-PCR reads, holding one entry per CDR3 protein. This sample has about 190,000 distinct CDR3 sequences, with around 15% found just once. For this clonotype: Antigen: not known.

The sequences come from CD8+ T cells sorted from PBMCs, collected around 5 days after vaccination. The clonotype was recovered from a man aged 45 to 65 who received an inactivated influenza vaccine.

The CDR3 region is CASSLTGGEQFF. The CDR3 DNA sequence: TGTGCCAGCAGCCTCACCGGAGGTGAGCAGTTCTTC. The chain combines TRBV7-9 with TRBJ2-1; D may be TRBD2 (5 bases). There are 12 residues in the CDR3. Germline loops: CDR1 SEHNR, CDR2 FQNEAQ (reference sequence). Trimming took 5 bases from V and 9 from J, leaving 11 bases between them.